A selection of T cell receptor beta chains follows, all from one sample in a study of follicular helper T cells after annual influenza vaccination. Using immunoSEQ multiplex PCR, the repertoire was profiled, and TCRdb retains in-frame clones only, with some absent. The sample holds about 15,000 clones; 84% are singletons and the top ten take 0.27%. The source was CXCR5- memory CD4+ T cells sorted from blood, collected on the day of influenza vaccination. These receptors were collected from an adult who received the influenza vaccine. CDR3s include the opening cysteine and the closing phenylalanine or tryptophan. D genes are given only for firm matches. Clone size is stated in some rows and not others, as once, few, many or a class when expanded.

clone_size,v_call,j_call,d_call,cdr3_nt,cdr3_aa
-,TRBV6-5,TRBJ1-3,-,TGTGCCAGCAGTTACAGGCGTGGAAACACCATATATTTT,CASSYRRGNTIYF
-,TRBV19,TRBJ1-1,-,TGTGCCAGTAGTATAGGAAGGGGAGGGAATTTTGAAGCTTTCTTT,CASSIGRGGNFEAFF
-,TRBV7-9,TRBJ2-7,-,TGTGCCAGCAGCCCAATAGAGTACGAGCAGTACTTC,CASSPIEYEQYF
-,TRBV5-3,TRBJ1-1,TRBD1,TGTGCCAGAAGATTCACCTGGACAGGGGGCGAAGGAGGTGAAGCTTTCTTT,CARRFTWTGGEGGEAFF
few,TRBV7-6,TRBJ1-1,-,TGTGCCAGCAGCTTGGGACAACACACTGAAGCTTTCTTT,CASSLGQHTEAFF
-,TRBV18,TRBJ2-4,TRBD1,TGTGCCAGCTCACTGAACAGGGGGAACATTCAGTACTTC,CASSLNRGNIQYF
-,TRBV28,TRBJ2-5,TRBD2,TGTGCCAGCACCCCGCCGGGGGGAGAGACCCAGTACTTC,CASTPPGGETQYF
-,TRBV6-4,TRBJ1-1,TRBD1,TGTGCCAGCAGATCCACAGGGGGAAGGGCTTTCTTT,CASRSTGGRAFF
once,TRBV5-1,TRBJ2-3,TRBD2,TGCGCCAGCAGCTCGACTAGCGGCACAGATACGCAGTATTTT,CASSSTSGTDTQYF
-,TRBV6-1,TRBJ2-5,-,TGTGCCAGCAGTGCTGGGCGGGAGACCCAGTACTTC,CASSAGRETQYF
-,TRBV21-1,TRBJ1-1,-,TGTGCCAGCAGCAAAGGACTGACGTGGAGCCACACTGAAGCTTTCTTT,CASSKGLTWSHTEAFF
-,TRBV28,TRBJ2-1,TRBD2,TGTGCCAGCAGCCCCAGACTAGCGGGGCGGAATGAGCAGTTCTTC,CASSPRLAGRNEQFF
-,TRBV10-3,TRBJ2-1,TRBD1,TGTGCCATCTGGGGGGGGACAGGGGTGCATGAGCAGTTCTTC,CAIWGGTGVHEQFF
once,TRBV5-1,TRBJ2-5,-,TGCGCCAGCAAGGCTAGCGCATCCCAAGAGACCCAGTACTTC,CASKASASQETQYF
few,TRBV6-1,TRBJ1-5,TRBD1,TGTGCCAGCAGTATTAATGACAGGGGGTATCAGCCCCAGCATTTT,CASSINDRGYQPQHF
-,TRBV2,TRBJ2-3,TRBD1,TGTGCCAGCAGTGATATAGACAGGGGTTCTGCAGATACGCAGTATTTT,CASSDIDRGSADTQYF
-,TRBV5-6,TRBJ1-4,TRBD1,TGTGCCAGCAGCCTGGACAGGGGGCGCCTATCAGGTGAAAAACTGTTTTTT,CASSLDRGRLSGEKLFF
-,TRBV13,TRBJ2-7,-,TGTGCCAGCAGATCCCGGGACAAGAGCTCCTACGAGCAGTACTTC,CASRSRDKSSYEQYF
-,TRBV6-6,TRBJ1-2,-,TGTGCCAGCAAGGGAGGATACGACTACACCTTC,CASKGGYDYTF
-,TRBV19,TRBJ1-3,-,TGTGCCAGTAGTACCCCCGGGGGGCCCTCTGGAAACACCATATATTTT,CASSTPGGPSGNTIYF
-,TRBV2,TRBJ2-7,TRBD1,TGTGCCAGCAGTGAACCAGACAGGGAGTACGAGCAGTACTTC,CASSEPDREYEQYF
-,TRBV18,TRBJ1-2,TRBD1,TGTGCCAGCTCACCATCAGGGGGAGACACCTCTTATGGCTACACCTTC,CASSPSGGDTSYGYTF
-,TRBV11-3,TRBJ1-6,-,TGTGCCAGCAGCTTGGGAGGGGATTCACCCCTCCACTTT,CASSLGGDSPLHF